A single sample gave rise to the 8 T cell receptor beta chains below, sequenced in a study of T cell responses to AZD1222 COVID-19 vaccine. Assay used: immunoSEQ multiplex PCR; TCRdb lists only in-frame clones, some missing. The sample lists some 170,000 clones; over 75% were seen once. The specimen was peripheral blood, collected 28 days after the second AZD1222 dose. These TCRs come from an adult who received the AZD1222 COVID-19 vaccine.

CDR3 DNA: TGTGCCAGCTCACCACCGGGCGGGGGGGTCCAAGAGACCCAGTACTTC. It translates to CASSPPGGGVQETQYF. This chain connects TRBV18 to TRBJ2-5, with 9 bases matching TRBD2. Looked up from germline, CDR1 is KGHSH and CDR2 is LQKENI. V shed 0 bases, J shed 1 base, and the junction held 3 bases outside the gene matches. The CDR3 runs 16 residues. Supplemented by reference TRBV18 and TRBJ2-5, the full variable domain reads NAGVMQNPRHLVRRRGQEARLRCSPMKGHSHVYWYRQLPEEGLKFMVYLQKENIIDESGMPKERFSAEFPKEGPSILRIQQVVRGDSAAYFCASSPPGGGVQETQYFGPGTRLLVL.

This clone was counted only a few times. V usage is TRBV6-1 and J usage is TRBJ1-2, with D unclear. V was trimmed by 2 bases and J by 7 bases, leaving 11 bases between them. Germline CDR1 reads MNHNS; CDR2 reads SASEGT. The CDR3 contains 13 residues. CDR3 nucleotide sequence: TGTGCCAGCAGTGAACGGGAGAGGATTGGCTACACCTTC. Amino acids: CASSERERIGYTF.

The CDR3 region has the DNA TGCGCCAGCAGCATCACCGGGACTCCTGAGCAGTTCTTC. Protein product: CASSITGTPEQFF. The rearrangement links TRBV5-1 to TRBJ2-1; possible D gene TRBD2, 6 bases. In germline, CDR1 is SGHRS, CDR2 YFSETQ. V dropped 4 bases and J dropped 9 bases, with 14 bases sitting between them. CDR3 size: 13 residues.

The chain combines TRBV29-1 with TRBJ2-7; D uncertain. Looked up from germline, CDR1 is SQVTM and CDR2 is ANQGSEA. CDR3 length: 12 residues. V was shortened by 2 bases and J by 1 base, with 6 bases between the two germline ends. CDR3 in amino acids: CSVEQASYEQYF. The CDR3 DNA is TGCAGCGTTGAACAGGCGTCCTACGAGCAGTACTTC.

This clone was seen a single time. The CDR3 DNA reads as TGTGCCAGCAGTAGCCGGGACAGGCCCAATCAGCCCCAGCATTTT. This encodes CASSSRDRPNQPQHF. The gene calls are TRBV27 and TRBJ1-5; 8 nucleotides line up with TRBD1. The junction had 6 bases not matched to a gene; V was cut back by 5 bases and J by 3 bases. This CDR3 is built from 15 residues. Germline V gene lookup returns CDR1 MNHEY and CDR2 SMNVEV (reference sequence).

V is TRBV27 and J is TRBJ1-2, with 9 nucleotides matching TRBD1. This CDR3 has 16 amino acids. Germline V lookup: CDR1 MNHEY, CDR2 SMNVEV (reference sequence). The ends lost 7 bases at V and 4 bases at J; junction bases unmatched: 13. The CDR3: CASTRGFDRGVYGYTF. DNA for the CDR3: TGTGCCAGCACTCGCGGGTTCGACAGGGGGGTCTATGGCTACACCTTC.

The chain couples TRBV27 to TRBJ2-7; possible D gene TRBD1, 5 bases. V dropped 2 bases and J dropped 0 bases, with 8 bases sitting between them. The CDR3 is 14 amino acids. The germline V gene has CDR1 MNHEY and CDR2 SMNVEV (reference sequence). This CDR3 reads CASSLGQSSYEQYF. Here the CDR3 DNA reads TGTGCCAGCAGTTTAGGACAAAGCTCCTACGAGCAGTACTTC.

This clone has more than one count but fewer than ten. The chain combines TRBV6-6 with TRBJ1-6; the D is unclear. Germline V lookup: CDR1 MNHNY, CDR2 SVGAGI (reference sequence). This CDR3 comprises 14 residues. V lost 2 bases and J lost 10, with 12 bases in between. Written as DNA, the CDR3 is TGTGCCAGCAGTTACGATGTAGAAGGATCACCCCTCCACTTT. It codes for CASSYDVEGSPLHF.